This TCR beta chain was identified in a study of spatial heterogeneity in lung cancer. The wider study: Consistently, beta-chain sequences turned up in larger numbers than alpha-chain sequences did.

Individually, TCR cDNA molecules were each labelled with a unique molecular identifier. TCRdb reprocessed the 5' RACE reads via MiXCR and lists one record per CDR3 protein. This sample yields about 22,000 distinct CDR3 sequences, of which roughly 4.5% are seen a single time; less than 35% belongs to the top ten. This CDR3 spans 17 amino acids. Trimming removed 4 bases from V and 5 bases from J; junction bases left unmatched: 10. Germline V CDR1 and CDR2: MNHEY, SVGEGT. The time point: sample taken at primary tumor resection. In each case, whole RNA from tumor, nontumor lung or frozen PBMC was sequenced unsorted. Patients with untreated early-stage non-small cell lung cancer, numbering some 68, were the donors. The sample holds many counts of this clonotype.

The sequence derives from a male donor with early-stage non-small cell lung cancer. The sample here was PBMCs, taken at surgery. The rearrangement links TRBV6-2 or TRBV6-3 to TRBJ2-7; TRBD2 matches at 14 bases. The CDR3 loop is CASSSPGLAGALNEQYF. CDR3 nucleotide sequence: TGTGCCAGCAGTTCCCCGGGACTAGCGGGAGCCCTCAACGAGCAGTACTTC.